In this sample, the clone carrying this TCR beta chain turned up once. The antigen is not known. These data belong to a study of OX40 agonist ivuxolimab in advanced cancers. Study-level points and caveats: Normalized expansion of T-cell clones was also low for some nonresponders. The authors did not determine the antigen specificity of the expanded peripheral T cells. Among T cells, CD8+ cells averaged more expanded clones than CD4+ cells.

V was clipped by 7 bases and J by 6 bases, with 15 bases between them. The germline gives CDR1 SEHNR, CDR2 FQNEAQ (reference sequence). The CDR3 spans 13 residues. Exclusion applied to patients with autoimmune disease history or systemic immunosuppression. Libraries were prepared by immunoSEQ multiplex PCR; TCRdb keeps only in-frame clonotypes and omits some of them. The repertoire holds fewer than 15,000 clones, with 75% to 90% as singletons. The rearrangement uses TRBV7-9 and TRBJ1-1, with D hard to call. The source was CD4+ or CD8+ T cells sorted from blood, collected in a trial of the OX40 agonist ivuxolimab. The receptor was isolated from an adult with an advanced solid tumor such as melanoma, head and neck, liver or kidney cancer. CDR3 loop: CASILGLGAEAFF. CDR3 DNA: TGTGCCAGCATCCTAGGGCTGGGCGCTGAAGCTTTCTTT.